Listed below are T cell receptor beta chains from one sample, sequenced in a study of blood T cell repertoires in COVID-19. This table comes from immunoSEQ multiplex PCR, and its TCRdb copy is limited to in-frame clones, with some not included. The profile shows around 63,000 clones, about four fifths of them singletons. Sequenced material: peripheral blood. These receptors all come from a woman of 80 years or more with active or convalescent COVID-19. CDR3s include the opening cysteine and the closing phenylalanine or tryptophan. A D gene is named only where the DNA matches it firmly. Clone size is not always given. Where it is, it says once, few, many or a class for expanded clones.

cdr3_aa: CASSQVMGQSGELFF
cdr3_nt: TGTGCCAGCAGCCAAGTAATGGGGCAGAGCGGGGAGCTGTTTTTT
d_call: -
j_call: TRBJ2-2
clone_size: -
v_call: TRBV4-2

cdr3_aa: CASSESVAGGSDTDTQYF
cdr3_nt: TGCGCCAGCAGTGAGTCGGTAGCGGGGGGGTCGGACACAGATACGCAGTATTTT
d_call: TRBD2
j_call: TRBJ2-3
clone_size: -
v_call: TRBV10-1

cdr3_aa: CASSQTGNTEAFF
cdr3_nt: TGTGCCAGCAGCCAGACAGGCAACACTGAAGCTTTCTTT
d_call: -
j_call: TRBJ1-1
clone_size: -
v_call: TRBV3-1/TRBV3-2

cdr3_aa: CASSHRRQGAGEQYF
cdr3_nt: TGTGCCAGCAGCCACAGGAGACAGGGGGCTGGAGAGCAGTACTTC
d_call: TRBD1
j_call: TRBJ2-7
clone_size: -
v_call: TRBV3-1/TRBV3-2

cdr3_aa: CASSPYRGRNNEQFF
cdr3_nt: TGTGCCAGCAGCCCCTACAGGGGCCGGAACAATGAGCAGTTCTTC
d_call: TRBD1
j_call: TRBJ2-1
clone_size: -
v_call: TRBV5-6

cdr3_aa: CASTKDSTGNTEAFF
cdr3_nt: TGCGCCAGCACCAAAGATAGTACAGGGAACACTGAAGCTTTCTTT
d_call: -
j_call: TRBJ1-1
clone_size: once
v_call: TRBV5-1

cdr3_aa: CASSSPRGQGYEQYF
cdr3_nt: TGTGCCAGCAGTTCCCCCCGGGGACAGGGGTACGAGCAGTACTTC
d_call: TRBD1
j_call: TRBJ2-7
clone_size: few
v_call: TRBV5-6

cdr3_aa: CASSLQGQDYEQYF
cdr3_nt: TGTGCCAGCAGCTTGCAGGGACAGGACTACGAGCAGTACTTC
d_call: TRBD1
j_call: TRBJ2-7
clone_size: once
v_call: TRBV5-6

cdr3_aa: CASSLKGAIYNEQFF
cdr3_nt: TGTGCCAGTAGTCTTAAGGGAGCTATTTACAATGAGCAGTTCTTC
d_call: -
j_call: TRBJ2-1
clone_size: -
v_call: TRBV19

cdr3_aa: CASRDRGTLLYNEQFF
cdr3_nt: TGTGCCAGTAGAGACAGGGGAACCCTTCTTTACAATGAGCAGTTCTTC
d_call: TRBD1
j_call: TRBJ2-1
clone_size: -
v_call: TRBV19

cdr3_aa: CASSSLTAGIEKLFF
cdr3_nt: TGTGCCAGCAGCTCGCTAACAGCGGGTATTGAAAAACTGTTTTTT
d_call: -
j_call: TRBJ1-4
clone_size: -
v_call: TRBV9

cdr3_aa: CASSPLSVAENEQFF
cdr3_nt: TGCGCCAGCAGCCCGCTTAGTGTAGCGGAAAATGAGCAGTTCTTC
d_call: -
j_call: TRBJ2-1
clone_size: few
v_call: TRBV5-1

cdr3_aa: CASSLGGLRDYEQYF
cdr3_nt: TGCGCCAGCAGCTTGGGAGGACTAAGGGACTACGAGCAGTACTTC
d_call: -
j_call: TRBJ2-7
clone_size: -
v_call: TRBV5-1

cdr3_aa: CASRVGQGGNQPQHF
cdr3_nt: TGTGCCAGCAGAGTGGGACAGGGAGGCAATCAGCCCCAGCATTTT
d_call: TRBD1
j_call: TRBJ1-5
clone_size: -
v_call: TRBV6-6

cdr3_aa: CASSHIGGGNEKLFF
cdr3_nt: TGTGCCAGCAGCCATATCGGCGGGGGTAATGAAAAACTGTTTTTT
d_call: -
j_call: TRBJ1-4
clone_size: few
v_call: TRBV14

cdr3_aa: CASSPQAGGAIGNTGELFF
cdr3_nt: TGTGCCAGCAGCCCCCAGGCGGGGGGTGCGATTGGGAACACCGGGGAGCTGTTTTTT
d_call: TRBD2
j_call: TRBJ2-2
clone_size: -
v_call: TRBV7-3